Listed below are T cell receptor beta chains from one sample, sequenced in a study of blood T cell repertoires in COVID-19. TCRdb's copy holds only in-frame clones and misses some; the assay was immunoSEQ multiplex PCR. The data show 400,000 or so clones, 85% to 90% seen once. The sample consisted of PBMCs or T cells enriched from blood (not recorded which). The receptors were sampled from a man aged 25-45 years who had recovered from COVID-19. Both conserved end residues are part of each CDR3. A D gene is named only where the DNA matches it firmly. For some rows the clone size is stated as once, few or many, or as a class when expanded; others skip it.

j_gene	v_gene	d_gene	abundance	CDR3aa	CDR3nt
TRBJ1-6	TRBV5-3	NA	NA	CVRSDTTERSYNSPLHF	TGTGTCAGAAGCGATACGACAGAAAGGTCCTATAATTCACCCCTCCACTTT
TRBJ1-3	TRBV4-2	NA	NA	CASSQQGRSGNTIYF	TGTGCCAGCAGCCAACAGGGTAGGAGTGGAAACACCATATATTTT
TRBJ2-1	TRBV5-4	NA	NA	CASTKRGPYNEQFF	TGTGCCAGCACCAAAAGGGGCCCCTACAATGAGCAGTTCTTC
TRBJ2-7	TRBV28	TRBD2	NA	CASSPRDYTTYEQYF	TGTGCCAGCAGCCCCCGGGACTATACCACCTACGAGCAGTACTTC
TRBJ1-5	TRBV18	NA	NA	CASSQTGPQGRQPQHF	TGTGCCAGCTCCCAAACGGGACCACAGGGTCGTCAGCCCCAGCATTTT
TRBJ2-3	TRBV28	TRBD1	once	CASSYWTGVDTQYF	TGTGCCAGCAGCTACTGGACAGGGGTCGATACGCAGTATTTT
TRBJ2-3	TRBV29-1	NA	NA	CSVARTDTQYF	TGCAGCGTTGCTCGCACAGATACGCAGTATTTT
TRBJ2-5	TRBV28	TRBD2	NA	CASSIKRERETQYF	TGTGCCAGCAGTATAAAGCGGGAGAGGGAGACCCAGTACTTC
TRBJ1-3	TRBV15	TRBD1	once	CATRTGGASGNTIYF	TGTGCCACCAGAACAGGGGGCGCATCTGGAAACACCATATATTTT
TRBJ2-7	TRBV7-6	NA	NA	CASSLVSGVQGYEQYF	TGTGCCAGCAGCTTAGTATCAGGAGTGCAGGGCTACGAGCAGTACTTC
TRBJ2-2	TRBV10-3	NA	NA	CAIGGNANTGELFF	TGTGCCATCGGCGGGAATGCGAACACCGGGGAGCTGTTTTTT
TRBJ1-5	TRBV15	NA	few	CATSVSPAGNQPQHF	TGTGCCACCAGCGTTTCCCCGGCGGGCAATCAGCCCCAGCATTTT
TRBJ1-5	TRBV4-1	TRBD1	NA	CASSPGTGLYQPQHF	TGCGCCAGCAGCCCCGGGACAGGGCTTTATCAGCCCCAGCATTTT
TRBJ2-5	TRBV28	NA	NA	CASRRAPTNWETQYF	TGTGCCAGTCGAAGAGCGCCGACGAATTGGGAGACCCAGTACTTC
TRBJ2-5	TRBV5-6	TRBD2	NA	CASSVGLVLETQYF	TGTGCCAGCAGCGTGGGACTAGTATTAGAGACCCAGTACTTC
TRBJ1-3	TRBV28	NA	NA	CASSFYTGAYSGNTIYF	TGTGCCAGCAGTTTTTATACAGGCGCCTACTCTGGAAACACCATATATTTT
TRBJ2-1	TRBV6-5	TRBD2	NA	CASSSSGRDEQFF	TGTGCCAGCAGTTCTAGCGGGAGGGATGAGCAGTTCTTC
TRBJ2-3	TRBV5-1	NA	NA	CASSLQGGSTDTQYF	TGCGCCAGCAGCCTACAGGGGGGGAGCACAGATACGCAGTATTTT
TRBJ2-5	TRBV28	NA	NA	CASAGGLETQYF	TGTGCCTCGGCAGGTGGGCTTGAGACCCAGTACTTC
TRBJ2-1	TRBV12-3/TRBV12-4	TRBD2	NA	CASIGEGHNEQFF	TGTGCCAGCATTGGGGAGGGCCACAATGAGCAGTTCTTC
TRBJ1-6	TRBV6-5	NA	few	CASSYQNYSPLHF	TGTGCCAGCAGTTACCAGAATTATTCACCCCTCCACTTT
TRBJ2-1	TRBV5-4	TRBD2	NA	CASSQGLAGGANNEQFF	TGTGCCAGCAGCCAGGGACTAGCGGGAGGTGCAAACAATGAGCAGTTCTTC
TRBJ2-3	TRBV6-4	TRBD2	NA	CASSAGSREDTQYF	TGTGCCAGCAGTGCCGGTTCGCGGGAGGATACGCAGTATTTT
TRBJ2-1	TRBV27	TRBD2	NA	CASSRGLAGGRRDEQFF	TGTGCCAGCAGTAGGGGACTAGCGGGAGGGCGCCGGGATGAGCAGTTCTTC
TRBJ1-1	TRBV3-1/TRBV3-2	NA	NA	CASSQVRGNTEAFF	TGTGCCAGCAGCCAAGTCCGGGGAAACACTGAAGCTTTCTTT
TRBJ2-3	TRBV19	NA	NA	CASKAPGNTDTQYF	TGTGCCAGTAAGGCCCCGGGTAACACAGATACGCAGTATTTT
TRBJ2-1	TRBV5-4	TRBD2	NA	CASSFPGLAGNEQFF	TGTGCCAGCAGCTTTCCGGGACTAGCAGGCAATGAGCAGTTCTTC
TRBJ1-2	TRBV28	NA	once	CASSFILTPNYGYTF	TGTGCCAGCAGTTTTATCCTCACTCCTAACTATGGCTACACCTTC
TRBJ1-5	TRBV28	NA	NA	CASSFAGYNQPQHF	TGTGCCAGCAGCTTTGCAGGATACAATCAGCCCCAGCATTTT
TRBJ2-1	TRBV6-1	NA	NA	CASSEIRPGGEFF	TGTGCCAGCAGTGAAATCCGACCGGGCGGGGAGTTCTTC
TRBJ1-1	TRBV4-1	NA	NA	CASSQPRQGMNTEAFF	TGCGCCAGCAGCCAACCCCGCCAGGGAATGAACACTGAAGCTTTCTTT
TRBJ1-1	TRBV9	NA	many	CASSERGEFTEAFF	TGTGCCAGCAGCGAACGGGGGGAGTTCACTGAAGCTTTCTTT
TRBJ1-6	TRBV7-6	TRBD1	NA	CASSSNGARGPLYSPLHF	TGTGCCAGCAGCTCCAACGGCGCGAGGGGGCCTTTGTATTCACCCCTCCACTTT
TRBJ1-3	TRBV5-1	NA	NA	CASSFQAGSSGNTIYF	TGCGCCAGCAGCTTCCAGGCAGGGTCTTCTGGAAACACCATATATTTT
TRBJ2-4	TRBV6-4	TRBD1	NA	CASSDVRDRGSYKNIQYF	TGTGCCAGCAGTGACGTCCGGGACAGGGGGTCTTACAAAAACATTCAGTACTTC
TRBJ2-3	TRBV2	NA	NA	CASIRDFTDTQYF	TGTGCCAGCATTAGGGACTTCACAGATACGCAGTATTTT
TRBJ2-3	TRBV7-3	TRBD2	once	CASSPGLARSVDTQYF	TGTGCCAGCAGCCCGGGACTAGCGAGATCCGTTGATACGCAGTATTTT
TRBJ2-7	TRBV13	NA	NA	CASSLEDKTYEQYF	TGTGCCAGCAGCTTAGAGGACAAAACCTACGAGCAGTACTTC
TRBJ1-2	TRBV5-6	TRBD1	once	CASGGTVYGYTF	TGTGCCAGCGGGGGGACAGTCTATGGCTACACCTTC
TRBJ1-6	TRBV4-2	NA	NA	CASSQESGAVRSPLHF	TGTGCCAGCAGCCAAGAATCAGGGGCCGTCCGTTCACCCCTCCACTTT
TRBJ2-3	TRBV5-1	TRBD1	NA	CASSLQGVDTDTQYF	TGCGCCAGCAGCTTACAGGGGGTAGACACAGATACGCAGTATTTT
TRBJ1-1	TRBV9	NA	NA	CASGGENTEAFF	TGTGCCAGTGGAGGGGAGAACACTGAAGCTTTCTTT
TRBJ2-1	TRBV5-4	TRBD2	NA	CASSLSGRRDEQFF	TGTGCCAGCAGCTTGAGCGGGAGAAGGGATGAGCAGTTCTTC
TRBJ2-2	TRBV5-1	TRBD1	NA	CASSFQGQPEDGELFF	TGCGCCAGCAGCTTTCAGGGACAGCCCGAGGACGGGGAGCTGTTTTTT
TRBJ2-5	TRBV9	NA	NA	CASSVEPEQETQYF	TGTGCCAGCAGCGTTGAACCTGAGCAAGAGACCCAGTACTTC
TRBJ1-1	TRBV10-3	NA	NA	CAISKDSPNTEAFF	TGTGCCATCAGCAAGGACAGCCCAAACACTGAAGCTTTCTTT
TRBJ1-3	TRBV28	TRBD1	NA	CATGGYGNTIYF	TGTGCCACAGGGGGGTACGGAAACACCATATATTTT
TRBJ1-1	TRBV12-5	NA	NA	CASGLAPGAAVSLNTEAFF	TGTGCTAGTGGTTTGGCTCCAGGGGCCGCCGTTTCCCTGAACACTGAAGCTTTCTTT